The following is a T cell receptor beta chain sequence with its context. Its specificity is not known. The sample belongs to a study of cytomegalovirus exposure and HLA in healthy donors. Study conclusions and caveats: Researchers counted roughly 160 TCR beta chains as cytomegalovirus-associated.

The study ran its PCR with 60 Vbeta and 13 Jbeta primers. Produced via immunoSEQ multiplex PCR; TCRdb's table is partial and in-frame only. The data contain about 65,000 clones, around 73% of them singletons. Trimming removed 3 bases from V and 3 bases from J; junction bases left unmatched: 5. Germline V gene sequence: CDR1 MGHRA, CDR2 YSYEKL. CDR3 size: 15 residues. Sequencing was performed on PBMCs. This receptor was identified in a girl aged 10-17 years in good health and CMV-seropositive. The chain couples TRBV4-1 to TRBJ2-7; 10 nucleotides match TRBD1. The CDR3 reads CASSHRQGAGYEQYF. CDR3 DNA sequence: TGCGCCAGCAGCCATAGACAGGGGGCAGGCTACGAGCAGTACTTC.